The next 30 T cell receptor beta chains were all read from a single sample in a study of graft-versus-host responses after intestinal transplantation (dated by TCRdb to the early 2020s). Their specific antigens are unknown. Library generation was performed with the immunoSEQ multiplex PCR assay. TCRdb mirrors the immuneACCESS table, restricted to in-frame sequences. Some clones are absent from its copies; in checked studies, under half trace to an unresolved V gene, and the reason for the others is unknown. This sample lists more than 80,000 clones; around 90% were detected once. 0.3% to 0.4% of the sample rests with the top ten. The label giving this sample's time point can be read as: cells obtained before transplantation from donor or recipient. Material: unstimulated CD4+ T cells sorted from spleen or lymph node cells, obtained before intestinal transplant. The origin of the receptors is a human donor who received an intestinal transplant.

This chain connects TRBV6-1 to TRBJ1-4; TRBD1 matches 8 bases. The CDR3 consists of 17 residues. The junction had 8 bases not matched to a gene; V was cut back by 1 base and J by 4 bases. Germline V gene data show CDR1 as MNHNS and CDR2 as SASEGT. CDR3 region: CASSEDWGTGVNEKLFF. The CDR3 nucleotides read TGTGCCAGCAGTGAAGATTGGGGGACAGGCGTTAATGAAAAACTGTTTTTT.

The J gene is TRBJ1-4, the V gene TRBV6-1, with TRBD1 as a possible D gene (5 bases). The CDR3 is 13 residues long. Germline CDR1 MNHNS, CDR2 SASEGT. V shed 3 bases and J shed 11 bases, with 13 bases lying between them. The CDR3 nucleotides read TGTGCCAGCAGTGATCGATGGGGGGTGAAACTGTTTTTT. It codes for CASSDRWGVKLFF.

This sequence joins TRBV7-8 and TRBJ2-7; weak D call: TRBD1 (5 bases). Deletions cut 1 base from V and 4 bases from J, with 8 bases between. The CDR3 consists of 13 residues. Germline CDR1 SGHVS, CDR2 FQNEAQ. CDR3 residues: CASSLDRRYEQYF. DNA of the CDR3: TGTGCCAGCAGCTTAGACAGGCGGTACGAGCAGTACTTC. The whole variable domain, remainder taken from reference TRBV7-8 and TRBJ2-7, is GAGVSQSPRYKVAKRGQDVALRCDPISGHVSLFWYQQALGQGPEFLTYFQNEAQLDKSGLPSDRFFAERPEGSVSTLKIQRTQQEDSAVYLCASSLDRRYEQYFGPGTRLTVT.

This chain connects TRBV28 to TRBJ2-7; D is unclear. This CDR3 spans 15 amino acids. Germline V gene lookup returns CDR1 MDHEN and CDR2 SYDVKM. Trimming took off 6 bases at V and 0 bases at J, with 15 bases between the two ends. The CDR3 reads CASRRAGLGSYEQYF. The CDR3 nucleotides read TGTGCCAGCAGGCGCGCAGGTCTGGGCTCCTACGAGCAGTACTTC.

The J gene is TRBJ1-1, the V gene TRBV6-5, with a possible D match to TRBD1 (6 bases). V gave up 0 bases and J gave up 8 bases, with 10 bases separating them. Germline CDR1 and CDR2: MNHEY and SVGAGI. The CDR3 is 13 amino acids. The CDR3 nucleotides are TGTGCCAGCAGTTACTCGAGGCAGGGGGAAGCTTTCTTT. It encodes CASSYSRQGEAFF.

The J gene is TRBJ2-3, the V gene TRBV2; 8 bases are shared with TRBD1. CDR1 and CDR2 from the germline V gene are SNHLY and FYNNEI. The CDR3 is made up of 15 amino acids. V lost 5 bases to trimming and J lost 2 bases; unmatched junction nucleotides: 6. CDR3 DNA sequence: TGTGCCAGCAGTTATGACAGGGGCCTCACAGATACGCAGTATTTT. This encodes CASSYDRGLTDTQYF.

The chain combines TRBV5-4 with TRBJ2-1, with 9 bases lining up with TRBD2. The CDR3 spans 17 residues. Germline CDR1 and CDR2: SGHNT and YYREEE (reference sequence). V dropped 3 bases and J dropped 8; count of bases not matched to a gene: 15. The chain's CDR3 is CASSSPGLAPALDEQFF. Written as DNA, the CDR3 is TGTGCCAGCAGCTCGCCGGGACTAGCCCCAGCCCTTGATGAGCAGTTCTTC.

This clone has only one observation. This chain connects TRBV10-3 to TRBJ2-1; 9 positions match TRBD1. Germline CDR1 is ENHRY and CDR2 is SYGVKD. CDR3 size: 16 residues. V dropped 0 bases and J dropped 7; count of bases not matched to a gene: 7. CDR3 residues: CAISESQTGGRNEQFF. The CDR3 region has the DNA TGTGCCATCAGTGAGTCCCAGACAGGGGGAAGAAATGAGCAGTTCTTC.

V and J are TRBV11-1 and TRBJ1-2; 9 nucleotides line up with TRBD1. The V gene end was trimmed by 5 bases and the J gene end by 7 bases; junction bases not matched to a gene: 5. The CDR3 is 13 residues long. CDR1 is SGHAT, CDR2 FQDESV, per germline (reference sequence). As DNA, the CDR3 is TGTGCCAGCAGCACAGGGGGCCATGGTGGCTACACCTTC. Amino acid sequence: CASSTGGHGGYTF.

For the CDR3, the DNA is TGTGCCAGAAGCTTGGTGGGACACAACAATCAGCCCCAGCATTTT. Its protein product is CARSLVGHNNQPQHF. The genes are TRBV5-3 and TRBJ1-5, with a weak D call TRBD1 (6 bases). TRBV5-3 is designated an ORF whose function remains uncertain. Trimming pared 0 bases from V and 3 bases from J, leaving 10 bases between. The CDR3 runs to 15 residues.

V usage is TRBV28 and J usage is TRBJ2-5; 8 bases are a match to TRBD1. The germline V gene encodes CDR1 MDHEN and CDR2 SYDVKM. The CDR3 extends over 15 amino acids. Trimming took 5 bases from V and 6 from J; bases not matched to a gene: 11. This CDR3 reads CASSEDRDFTKTQYF. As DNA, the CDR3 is TGTGCCAGCAGTGAGGACAGGGATTTCACGAAGACCCAGTACTTC.

Here the CDR3 reads CASSLDLVGDYEQYF. In DNA form, the CDR3 reads TGTGCCAGCAGCTTAGATCTGGTAGGGGACTACGAGCAGTACTTC. The J gene is TRBJ2-7, the V gene TRBV11-2, with D maybe TRBD1 (5 bases). The CDR3 runs 15 residues. Between the trimmed V and J ends, which lost 0 bases and 3 bases, there was a span of 12 bases. CDR1 and CDR2 (germline): SGHAT, FQNNGV.

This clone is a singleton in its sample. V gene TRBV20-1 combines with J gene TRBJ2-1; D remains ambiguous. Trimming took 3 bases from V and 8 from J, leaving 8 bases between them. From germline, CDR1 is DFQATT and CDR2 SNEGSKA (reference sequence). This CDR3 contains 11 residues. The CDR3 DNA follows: TGCAGTGCTAGCGGTCATGATGAGCAGTTCTTC. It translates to CSASGHDEQFF.

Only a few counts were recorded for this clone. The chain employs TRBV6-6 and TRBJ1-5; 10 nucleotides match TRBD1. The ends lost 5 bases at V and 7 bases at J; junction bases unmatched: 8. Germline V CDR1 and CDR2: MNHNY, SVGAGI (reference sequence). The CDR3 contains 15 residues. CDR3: CASSPRQGASQPQHF. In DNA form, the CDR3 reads TGTGCCAGCAGTCCTCGACAGGGGGCGAGCCAGCCCCAGCATTTT.

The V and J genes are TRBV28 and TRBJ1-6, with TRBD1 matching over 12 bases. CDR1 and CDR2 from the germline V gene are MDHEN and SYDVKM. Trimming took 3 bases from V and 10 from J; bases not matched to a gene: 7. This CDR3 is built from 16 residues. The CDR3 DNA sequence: TGTGCCAGCAGTTTTCGGGACAGGGGGCAAGGATCACCCCTCCACTTT. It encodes CASSFRDRGQGSPLHF.

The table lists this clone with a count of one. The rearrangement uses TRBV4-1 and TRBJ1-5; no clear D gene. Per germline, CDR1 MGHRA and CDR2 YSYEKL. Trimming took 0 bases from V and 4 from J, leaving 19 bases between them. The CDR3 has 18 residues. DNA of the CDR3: TGCGCCAGCAGCCAAGAGTGGCCTGAGATGAGGGCGAATCAGCCCCAGCATTTT. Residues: CASSQEWPEMRANQPQHF.

For the CDR3, the DNA is TGTGCCAGCAGCCAAGTTTTGGGGGCCGGCACAGATACGCAGTATTTT. This gives the protein CASSQVLGAGTDTQYF. This chain joins TRBV4-2 and TRBJ2-3; a possible D gene is TRBD1 (6 bases). Looked up from germline, CDR1 is LGHNA and CDR2 is YNFKEQ. The CDR3 has 16 amino acids. Between the trimmed V and J ends, which lost 1 base and 1 base, there was a span of 12 bases.

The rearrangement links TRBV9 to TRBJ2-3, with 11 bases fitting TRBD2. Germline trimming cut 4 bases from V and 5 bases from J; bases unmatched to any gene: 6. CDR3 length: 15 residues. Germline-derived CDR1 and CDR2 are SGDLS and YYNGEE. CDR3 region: CASSPASGGIDTQYF. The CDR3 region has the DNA TGTGCCAGCAGCCCCGCTAGCGGGGGGATAGATACGCAGTATTTT.

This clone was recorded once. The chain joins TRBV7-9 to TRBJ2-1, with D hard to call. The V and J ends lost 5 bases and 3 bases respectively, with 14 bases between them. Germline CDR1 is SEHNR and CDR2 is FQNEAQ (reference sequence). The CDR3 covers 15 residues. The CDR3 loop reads CASSPSFTYYNEQFF. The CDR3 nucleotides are TGTGCCAGCAGCCCCTCGTTTACTTACTACAATGAGCAGTTCTTC.

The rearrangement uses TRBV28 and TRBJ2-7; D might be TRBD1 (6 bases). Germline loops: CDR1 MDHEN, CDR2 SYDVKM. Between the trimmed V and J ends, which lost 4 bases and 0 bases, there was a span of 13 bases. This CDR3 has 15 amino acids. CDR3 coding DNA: TGTGCCAGCAGTTCGTGGGACATGTTCTCCTACGAGCAGTACTTC. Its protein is CASSSWDMFSYEQYF.

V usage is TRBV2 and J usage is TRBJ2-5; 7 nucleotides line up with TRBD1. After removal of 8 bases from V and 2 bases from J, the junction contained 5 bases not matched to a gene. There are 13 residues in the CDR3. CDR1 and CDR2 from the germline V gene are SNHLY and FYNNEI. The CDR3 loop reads CASRRDSQETQYF. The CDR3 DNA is TGTGCCAGCCGCCGGGACAGTCAAGAGACCCAGTACTTC.

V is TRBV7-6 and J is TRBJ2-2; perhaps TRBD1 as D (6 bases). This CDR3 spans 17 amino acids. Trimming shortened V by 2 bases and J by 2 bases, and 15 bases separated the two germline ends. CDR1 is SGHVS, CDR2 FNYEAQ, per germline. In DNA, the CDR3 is TGTGCCAGCAGCTTAATCTCACAGGGCTTTAACACCGGGGAGCTGTTTTTT. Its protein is CASSLISQGFNTGELFF. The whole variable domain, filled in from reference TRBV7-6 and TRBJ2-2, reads GAGVSQSPRYKVTKRGQDVALRCDPISGHVSLYWYRQALGQGPEFLTYFNYEAQQDKSGLPNDRFSAERPEGSISTLTIQRTEQRDSAMYRCASSLISQGFNTGELFFGEGSRLTVL.

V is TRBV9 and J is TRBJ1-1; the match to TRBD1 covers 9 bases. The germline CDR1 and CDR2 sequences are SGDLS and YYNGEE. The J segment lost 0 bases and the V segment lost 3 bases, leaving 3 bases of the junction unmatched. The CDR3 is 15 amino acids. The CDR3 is CASSAGTGLNTEAFF. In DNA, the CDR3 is TGTGCCAGCAGCGCCGGGACAGGGCTGAACACTGAAGCTTTCTTT.

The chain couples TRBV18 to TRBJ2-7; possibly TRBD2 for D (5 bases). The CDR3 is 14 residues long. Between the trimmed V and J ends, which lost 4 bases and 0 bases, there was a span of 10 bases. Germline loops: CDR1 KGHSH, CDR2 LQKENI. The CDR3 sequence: CASSRARDSYEQYF. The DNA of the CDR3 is TGTGCCAGCTCACGCGCCCGGGACTCCTACGAGCAGTACTTC.

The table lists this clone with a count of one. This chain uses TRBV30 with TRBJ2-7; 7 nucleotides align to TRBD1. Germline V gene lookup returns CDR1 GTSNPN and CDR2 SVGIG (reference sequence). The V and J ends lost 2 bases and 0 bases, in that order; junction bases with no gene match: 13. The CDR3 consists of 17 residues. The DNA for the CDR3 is TGTGCCTGGAGTCCCCGGGGCCAGGGGGTCAGCTCCTACGAGCAGTACTTC. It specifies CAWSPRGQGVSSYEQYF.

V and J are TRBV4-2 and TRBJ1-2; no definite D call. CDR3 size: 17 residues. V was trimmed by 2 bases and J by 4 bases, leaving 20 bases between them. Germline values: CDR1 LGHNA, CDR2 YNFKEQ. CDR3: CASSQPTASGGIYGYTF. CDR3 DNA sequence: TGTGCCAGCAGCCAACCTACCGCCAGCGGCGGTATCTATGGCTACACCTTC.

As DNA, the CDR3 is TGCGCCAGCAGCTTGGCGGCAGGTGGGCAAGCTTTCTTT. Amino acid sequence: CASSLAAGGQAFF. The rearrangement joins TRBV5-1 to TRBJ1-1; D remains ambiguous. The ends were cut back, 0 bases at V and 9 bases at J, with 12 bases in the middle. Germline V gene data show CDR1 as SGHRS and CDR2 as YFSETQ. This CDR3 has 13 amino acids.

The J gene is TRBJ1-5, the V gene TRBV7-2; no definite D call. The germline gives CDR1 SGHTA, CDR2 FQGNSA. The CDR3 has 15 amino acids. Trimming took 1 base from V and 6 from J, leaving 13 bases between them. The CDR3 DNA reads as TGTGCCAGCAGCTTAGGGACGGACTTTGGTCAGCCCCAGCATTTT. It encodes CASSLGTDFGQPQHF.

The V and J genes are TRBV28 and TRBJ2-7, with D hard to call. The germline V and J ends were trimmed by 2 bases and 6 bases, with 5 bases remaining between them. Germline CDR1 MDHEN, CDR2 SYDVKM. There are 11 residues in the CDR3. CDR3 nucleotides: TGTGCCAGCAGTTTACTCGGCGAGCAGTACTTC. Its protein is CASSLLGEQYF.

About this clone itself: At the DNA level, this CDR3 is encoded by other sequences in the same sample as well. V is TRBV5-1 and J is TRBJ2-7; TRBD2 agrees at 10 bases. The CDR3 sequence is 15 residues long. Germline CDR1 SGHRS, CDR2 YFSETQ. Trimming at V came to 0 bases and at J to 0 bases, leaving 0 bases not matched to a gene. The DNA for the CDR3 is TGCGCCAGCAGCTTGGTAGCGGGAGGCTCCTACGAGCAGTACTTC. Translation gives CASSLVAGGSYEQYF.